This TCR beta chain was found in a study of T cell clonality in common variable immunodeficiency. Each donor provided about 4.5 to 8.5 ml of heparinized whole blood. This clone was counted ten times or more. The CDR3 end lies 3 residues beyond the end of the read and is filled in from the germline J gene. Profiling relied on immunoSEQ multiplex PCR, and the TCRdb table lists in-frame clones only, not all of them. This sample carries some 53,000 clones, none of them present only once. V shed 7 bases, J shed 2 bases, and the junction held 7 bases outside the gene matches. The CDR3 contains 15 residues. Germline V gene sequence: CDR1 SGHTA, CDR2 FQGTGA.

The clonotype was recovered from a person aged 18 to 70 in good health. The chain joins TRBV7-3 to TRBJ2-2; 7 bases agree with TRBD1. The specimen was peripheral blood mononuclear cells. CDR3 in amino acids: CASTLRQGNTGELFF. The part of the CDR3 DNA that was read is TGTGCCAGCACCCTACGACAGGGAAACACCGGGGAG. The full variable domain, with the rest looked up from reference TRBV7-3 and TRBJ2-2, is GAGVSQTPSNKVTEKGKYVELRCDPISGHTALYWYRQSLGQGPEFLIYFQGTGAADDSGLPNDRFFAVRPEGSVSTLKIQRTERGDSAVYLCASTLRQGNTGELFFGEGSRLTVL.